Presented here are 29 T cell receptor beta chains from one specimen sequenced in a study of CD8 T cells in Susac syndrome. With random hexamers, roughly 0.45 to 1 ug RNA was reverse transcribed. Each CDR3 protein is one row after TCRdb ran MiXCR on the immunoSEQ multiplex PCR reads. Among some 200,000 distinct CDR3 sequences listed, roughly 90% were seen once. Specimen: CD4+ T cells from PBMCs. Receptors were obtained from a human donor with Susac syndrome.

The chain employs TRBV5-1 and TRBJ2-7, with TRBD1 matching over 9 bases. This CDR3 is built from 16 residues. Losses at the gene ends were 4 bases for V and 4 bases for J; bases not matched to a gene: 12. The germline gives CDR1 SGHRS, CDR2 YFSETQ. CDR3 coding DNA: TGCGCCAGCAGCCAGGGACTCCGGGACAGGGATTACGAGCAGTACTTC. It codes for CASSQGLRDRDYEQYF.

The rearrangement links TRBV6-1 to TRBJ1-2; 10 nucleotides agree with TRBD1. The CDR3 totals 16 residues. The V gene end was trimmed by 6 bases and the J gene end by 3 bases; junction bases not matched to a gene: 10. CDR1 MNHNS and CDR2 SASEGT come from the germline V gene. The CDR3 loop is CASRLGQGLLDYGYTF. Written as DNA, the CDR3 is TGTGCCAGCAGACTGGGACAGGGGCTTCTGGACTATGGCTACACCTTC.

This sequence joins TRBV12-3 or TRBV12-4 and TRBJ2-5; D is ambiguous. Trimming left V 7 bases short and J 4 bases short, with 10 bases between. The CDR3 runs 12 residues. The CDR3 is CASTSSAETQYF. In nucleotides, the CDR3 is TGTGCCAGCACTTCAAGTGCAGAGACCCAGTACTTC.

The chain has TRBV27 and TRBJ2-5, with TRBD2 identical over 10 bases. The V and J ends lost 3 bases and 2 bases, in that order; junction bases with no gene match: 3. Per germline, CDR1 MNHEY and CDR2 SMNVEV (reference sequence). The CDR3 is 15 amino acids. CDR3 in DNA: TGTGCCAGCAGTTTCGCTAGCGGGAGACAAGAGACCCAGTACTTC. It is translated as CASSFASGRQETQYF.

The chain combines TRBV4-1 with TRBJ2-1; 13 bases map to TRBD2. The length of the CDR3 is 14 residues. The germline V gene has CDR1 MGHRA and CDR2 YSYEKL. Germline trimming cut 4 bases from V and 9 bases from J; bases unmatched to any gene: 3. This CDR3 reads CASSPTSGGTEQFF. The CDR3 coding sequence is TGCGCCAGCAGCCCGACTAGCGGGGGGACTGAGCAGTTCTTC.

The J gene is TRBJ2-7, the V gene TRBV12-3 or TRBV12-4; TRBD1 matches at 9 bases. This CDR3 has 15 residues. The ends lost 3 bases at V and 2 bases at J; junction bases unmatched: 5. For the CDR3, the DNA is TGTGCCAGCAGTTTTATGAGACAGGGGGCCTACGAGCAGTACTTC. It translates to CASSFMRQGAYEQYF.

This clonotype is a singleton in its sample. The V call is TRBV19, the J call TRBJ1-2; 8 bases agree with TRBD1. The germline CDR1 and CDR2 sequences are LNHDA and SQIVND (reference sequence). The CDR3 is made up of 21 amino acids. J gave up 2 bases and V 3 bases, and 23 bases lay outside the gene matches. The CDR3 region has the DNA TGTGCCAGTAGTATTCAGTATCGTATGACAGGGGCGCCGAGGAGGAACTATGGCTACACCTTC. It yields the protein CASSIQYRMTGAPRRNYGYTF.

The count of this clonotype is one. As DNA, the CDR3 is TGTGCCAGCAGCCAAGATAACTCTGGAAACACCATATATTTT. Protein: CASSQDNSGNTIYF. This chain uses TRBV3-1 with TRBJ1-3; D gene uncertain. Germline lookup yields CDR1 LGHDT and CDR2 YNNKEL (reference sequence). With 0 bases removed from V and 0 bases from J, the gap between germline ends came to 3 bases. The length of the CDR3 is 14 residues.

The chain links TRBV3-1 to TRBJ1-2; TRBD1 agrees at 8 bases. This CDR3 contains 14 residues. The germline V gene encodes CDR1 LGHDT and CDR2 YNNKEL (reference sequence). The V segment lost 0 bases and the J segment 8 bases; nucleotides outside the gene matches: 5. Here the CDR3 DNA reads TGTGCCAGCAGCCAAGAGGACAGGGTTGGAGGCTACACCTTC. Amino acid sequence: CASSQEDRVGGYTF.

The chain uses TRBV28 and TRBJ2-1; D may be TRBD1 (7 bases). The ends were cut back, 7 bases at V and 7 bases at J, with 17 bases in the middle. CDR3 size: 14 residues. From germline, CDR1 is MDHEN and CDR2 SYDVKM. The CDR3 is CASTLQGGGNEQFF. CDR3 DNA: TGTGCCAGCACCCTCCAGGGGGGTGGGAATGAGCAGTTCTTC.

The chain employs TRBV20-1 and TRBJ1-4; D might be TRBD1 (5 bases). This CDR3 is built from 15 residues. Deletions cut 2 bases from V and 6 bases from J, with 16 bases between. Germline V gene lookup returns CDR1 DFQATT and CDR2 SNEGSKA (reference sequence). The CDR3 nucleotides are TGCAGTGCTAGAATACACCGGGCAGGGCATGAAAAACTGTTTTTT. It yields the protein CSARIHRAGHEKLFF.

Only one count was recorded for this clonotype. The genes are TRBV19 and TRBJ1-5; D unclear. This CDR3 region has 14 residues. Germline CDR1 reads LNHDA; CDR2 reads SQIVND (reference sequence). V shed 7 bases and J shed 3 bases, with 13 bases lying between them. In DNA, the CDR3 is TGTGCCAGTATGAACCCGAACGCCAATCAGCCCCAGCATTTT. Translating it yields CASMNPNANQPQHF. Full variable domain (rest looked up from reference TRBV19 and TRBJ1-5): DGGITQSPKYLFRKEGQNVTLSCEQNLNHDAMYWYRQDPGQGLRLIYYSQIVNDFQKGDIAEGYSVSREKKESFPLTVTSAQKNPTAFYLCASMNPNANQPQHFGDGTRLSIL.

This CDR3 is CASSAREEGNEQFF. CDR3 nucleotide sequence: TGTGCCAGCAGTGCCCGAGAGGAGGGAAATGAGCAGTTCTTC. V usage is TRBV2 and J usage is TRBJ2-1; a possible D gene is TRBD2 (6 bases). The V gene lost 4 bases and the J gene lost 7 bases, with 14 bases spanning the gap. This CDR3 region has 14 residues. From germline, CDR1 is SNHLY and CDR2 FYNNEI.

The gene calls are TRBV11-2 and TRBJ2-7; the match to TRBD2 covers 8 bases. The CDR3 sequence is 20 residues long. Germline V gives CDR1 SGHAT, CDR2 FQNNGV. Trimming took 4 bases from V and 0 from J; bases not matched to a gene: 20. The chain's CDR3 is CASSSNILTSGEGSSYEQYF. The CDR3 DNA is TGTGCCAGCAGCTCCAATATTCTAACTAGCGGAGAAGGCAGCTCCTACGAGCAGTACTTC.

The chain is built from TRBV7-3 and TRBJ1-1; D remains unclear. V lost 5 bases to trimming and J lost 2 bases, with 18 bases between them. The CDR3 has 16 residues. The V gene's germline CDR1 is SGHTA and CDR2 FQGTGA. The CDR3: CASSLQDIRSNTEAFF. The CDR3 DNA follows: TGTGCCAGCAGCCTCCAGGATATACGGAGTAACACTGAAGCTTTCTTT.

This sequence joins TRBV6-1 and TRBJ1-5, with 8 bases aligning to TRBD1. The CDR3 totals 14 residues. Germline CDR1 and CDR2: MNHNS and SASEGT. The V and J ends lost 4 bases and 11 bases, in that order; junction bases with no gene match: 10. DNA for the CDR3: TGTGCCAGCAGTGGACCCAGGGGGCAGGGGACCCAGCATTTT. Translated: CASSGPRGQGTQHF.

This rearrangement joins TRBV5-6 to TRBJ2-7; D gene ambiguous. The CDR3 consists of 13 residues. Per germline, CDR1 SGHDT and CDR2 YYEEEE. Between the trimmed V and J ends, which lost 0 bases and 3 bases, there was a span of 7 bases. CDR3 amino acids: CASSLAGFYEQYF. The CDR3 region has the DNA TGTGCCAGCAGCTTGGCCGGTTTCTACGAGCAGTACTTC.

This clonotype came up once. The CDR3 region is CASSAILGLALDTQYF. DNA for the CDR3: TGTGCCAGCAGCGCGATTTTGGGACTAGCGTTAGATACGCAGTATTTT. The chain is built from TRBV9 and TRBJ2-3, with 10 bases identical to TRBD2. With 3 bases clipped from V and 5 bases from J, the junction kept 9 bases outside the gene matches. The length of the CDR3 is 16 residues. Germline values: CDR1 SGDLS, CDR2 YYNGEE.

The chain joins TRBV5-1 to TRBJ1-6, with D maybe TRBD1 (5 bases). Per germline, CDR1 SGHRS and CDR2 YFSETQ. The CDR3 is 14 residues long. Deletions cut 0 bases from V and 5 bases from J, with 6 bases between. CDR3 in DNA: TGCGCCAGCAGCTTGGGGGGGGATAATTCACCCCTCCACTTT. Its protein product is CASSLGGDNSPLHF. Supplemented by reference TRBV5-1 and TRBJ1-6, the full variable domain reads KAGVTQTPRYLIKTRGQQVTLSCSPISGHRSVSWYQQTPGQGLQFLFEYFSETQRNKGNFPGRFSGRQFSNSRSEMNVSTLELGDSALYLCASSLGGDNSPLHFGNGTRLTVT.

The chain has TRBV12-3 or TRBV12-4 and TRBJ2-1; 7 bases fit TRBD1. The CDR3 contains 18 residues. J lost 4 bases, V lost 5 bases, and 17 bases had no gene match. The CDR3 DNA follows: TGTGCCAGCAGTACAAGTTACGCAGGGGGATCAATATACAATGAGCAGTTCTTC. This encodes CASSTSYAGGSIYNEQFF.

The chain has TRBV12-3 or TRBV12-4 and TRBJ2-3, with unresolved D. This CDR3 comprises 14 residues. Trimming shortened V by 7 bases and J by 2 bases, and 13 bases separated the two germline ends. Written as DNA, the CDR3 is TGTGCCAGCAACTTCGAGGCCCCCACAGATACGCAGTATTTT. It encodes CASNFEAPTDTQYF.

The DNA of the CDR3 is TGTGCCAGCAGCCAGGGACAGGGGGCGTATGGCTACACCTTC. Its translation: CASSQGQGAYGYTF. The chain combines TRBV7-2 with TRBJ1-2; 12 bases align to TRBD1. The CDR3 length is 14 residues. With 5 bases clipped from V and 5 bases from J, the junction kept 3 bases outside the gene matches. CDR1 SGHTA and CDR2 FQGNSA come from the germline V gene.

The rearrangement joins TRBV12-3 or TRBV12-4 to TRBJ2-1, with TRBD1 matching over 10 bases. The CDR3 has 15 residues. The V gene end was trimmed by 2 bases and the J gene end by 8 bases; junction bases not matched to a gene: 6. The CDR3 loop reads CASSLKGQGRDEQFF. As DNA, the CDR3 is TGTGCCAGCAGTTTAAAGGGACAGGGGAGAGATGAGCAGTTCTTC.

V is TRBV12-3 or TRBV12-4 and J is TRBJ2-3; D call uncertain. V lost 5 bases and J lost 6, with 6 bases in between. The CDR3 covers 11 residues. CDR3 in amino acids: CASSQPDTQYF. CDR3 nucleotide sequence: TGTGCCAGCAGTCAACCTGATACGCAGTATTTT.

The chain carries TRBV7-9 and TRBJ1-3, with a possible D match to TRBD1 (6 bases). The V gene's germline CDR1 is SEHNR and CDR2 FQNEAQ (reference sequence). CDR3 length: 15 residues. The V end was cut by 5 bases, the J end by 0 bases, with 11 bases between. DNA of the CDR3: TGTGCCAGCAGCCTCAGACAGGCCTCTGGAAACACCATATATTTT. Translated, it gives CASSLRQASGNTIYF.

The CDR3 DNA is TGTGCCAGCAGCGTAGGGGTTTCAAACATGAACACTGAAGCTTTCTTT. This sequence encodes CASSVGVSNMNTEAFF. The chain joins TRBV9 to TRBJ1-1; D remains unclear. The CDR3 spans 16 residues. CDR1 SGDLS and CDR2 YYNGEE come from the germline V gene. Deletions cut 0 bases from V and 0 bases from J, with 12 bases between.

The gene calls are TRBV12-3 or TRBV12-4 and TRBJ2-6; D remains ambiguous. Trimming pared 5 bases from V and 4 bases from J, leaving 21 bases between. This CDR3 spans 18 amino acids. CDR3 sequence: CASSIRVARLSGANVLTF. CDR3 bases: TGTGCCAGCAGTATAAGGGTTGCTCGCTTATCCGGGGCCAACGTCCTGACTTTC.

In DNA, the CDR3 is TGTGCCAGCAGCATTCGACAGAGTAGCAATCAGCCCCAGCATTTT. Translation gives CASSIRQSSNQPQHF. This sequence joins TRBV4-2 and TRBJ1-5, with D perhaps matching TRBD1 (5 bases). The CDR3 is 15 amino acids. V was trimmed by 5 bases and J by 0 bases, leaving 11 bases between them. Germline CDR1 is LGHNA and CDR2 is YNFKEQ.

This chain connects TRBV9 to TRBJ2-1, with TRBD1 as a possible D gene (5 bases). CDR3 length: 15 amino acids. With 2 bases removed from V and 5 bases from J, the gap between germline ends came to 14 bases. Germline assignment: CDR1 SGDLS and CDR2 YYNGEE. The CDR3: CASSVTGFVDNEQFF. CDR3 nucleotides: TGTGCCAGCAGCGTTACAGGTTTCGTGGACAATGAGCAGTTCTTC.